This entry describes one T cell receptor beta chain. No antigen is known for it. The input lacks base qualities; no much larger clone sits a single base away. The source of the sample is a study of blood T cell repertoires in COVID-19 (dated by TCRdb to 2019 to 2021). Study-level background: Collaborator samples came from the United States, Italy and Spain and covered acute and convalescent phases of COVID-19. The samples were drawn from two sources: the first 160 participants of the ongoing ImmuneRACE study, and 1,254 subjects contributed by 6 global collaborators. Where available, HLA class I and class II types were obtained from metadata supplied by the sample provider rather than from assay-based typing. Sample metadata almost always included a de-identified subject ID, COVID-19 status, age in years and sex. The prospective study material was composed of cDNA or gDNA derived from T cells, B-cell-depleted T cells, or PBMCs. The repertoires were released in a freely available public database meant as a resource for research on the immune response to SARS-CoV-2. Deeply sampled blood TCRbeta repertoires from subjects exposed to, actively infected with, or recovered from COVID-19 were included in the dataset. The study at large found these results: How much clinical and demographic metadata was included differed by source and by participant, and the metadata was provided uncurated.

Whole blood was collected in K2EDTA tubes by collaborating institutions according to the institutions' own protocols. For TCRbeta analysis, collaborator samples were shipped as frozen whole blood, as isolated PBMCs, or as DNA extracted from either sample type. Via the germline V gene, CDR1 is SGHDT and CDR2 YYEEEE. The CDR3 covers 13 residues, taking in both the cysteine and the phenylalanine. Here the CDR3 DNA is all that survives: 39 bases in frame from base 1. V and J are trimmed by 3 bases and 1 base, and the gene matches miss 0 bases of the junction. TCRbeta CDR3 regions were amplified from genomic DNA using the immunoSEQ Assay, a bias-controlled multiplex PCR. Regarding the original processing steps: Within the assay, amplification of reference gene primers was used to estimate how many nucleated cells each sample contained. To quantify the absolute abundance of each unique TCRbeta CDR3 rearrangement, sequence reads were collapsed and filtered. For each sample, productive Simpson clonality was calculated by taking the square root of Simpson's diversity index across productive rearrangements. TCRdb took this table from immuneACCESS and kept in-frame rearrangements with V and J called. Such tables lack part of the clones; where checked against another copy, unresolved V genes explain under half of the gap, and the rest is unexplained. That table gives V, J and clone size, and the DNA gave D and trimming. A total of tens of thousands of clones appear in this sample, around nine tenths of them only once. In total, the top ten clones hold roughly 15% of the sample.

The TCR sequence derives from a man aged 55 to 70 with active or convalescent COVID-19. The source material was peripheral blood. The chain uses TRBV5-6 and TRBJ1-1, with 7 junctional bases fitting TRBD1. The sequenced DNA is TGTGCCAGCAGCTGGGACAGGAACACTGAAGCTTTCTTT. Its translation is CASSWDRNTEAFF.